This T cell receptor (beta chain) emerged from a study of blood T cells in healthy people across ages. Study details: Template switching picked up about one barcoded beta molecule for each two T cells.

Drawing of peripheral blood yielded ten milliliters from each donor. Findings and caveats of the study: Naive T cell percentage and TCR beta diversity correlated strongly. Unsorted PBMC input precluded a conclusive naive versus antigen-experienced comparison.

V was shortened by 6 bases and J by 3 bases, with 8 bases between the two germline ends. Germline V gene lookup returns CDR1 SNHLY and CDR2 FYNNEI. This CDR3 is built from 12 residues. This clonotype was seen ten or more times. Its antigen is undetermined. A J-beta primer mix and a sample-barcoded 5' primer were used in a second PCR of about 7 to 12 cycles. TCRdb analysed the 5' RACE reads with MiXCR anew, one entry per CDR3 protein. The sample has 600,000 to 800,000 distinct CDR3 sequences, under 65% seen once. Sequencing was performed on blood. The sequence was collected from a woman of 80 years or more in good health. The V gene is TRBV2, the J gene TRBJ2-5; the D is unclear. The CDR3 DNA reads TGTGCCAGCAGGAATCAAAAAGAGACCCAGTACTTC. Protein product: CASRNQKETQYF. Variable domain in full (rest from reference TRBV2 and TRBJ2-5): EPEVTQTPSHQVTQMGQEVILRCVPISNHLYFYWYRQILGQKVEFLVSFYNNEISEKSEIFDDQFSVERPDGSNFTLKIRSTKLEDSAMYFCASRNQKETQYFGPGTRLLVL.